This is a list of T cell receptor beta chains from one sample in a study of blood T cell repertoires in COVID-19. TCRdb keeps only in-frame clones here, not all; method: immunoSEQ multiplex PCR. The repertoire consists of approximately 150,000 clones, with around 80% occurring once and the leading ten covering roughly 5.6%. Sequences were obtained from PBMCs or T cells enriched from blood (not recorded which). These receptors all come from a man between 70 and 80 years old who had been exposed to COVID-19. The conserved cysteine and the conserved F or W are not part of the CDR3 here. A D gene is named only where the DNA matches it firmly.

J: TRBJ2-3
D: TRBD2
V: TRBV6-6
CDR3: ASGGKRGPTDTQY

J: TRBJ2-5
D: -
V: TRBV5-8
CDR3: ASSQGRTQY

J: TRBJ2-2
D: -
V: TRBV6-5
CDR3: ASRQTSTGELF

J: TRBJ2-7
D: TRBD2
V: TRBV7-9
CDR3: ASSPRGTSGYEQY

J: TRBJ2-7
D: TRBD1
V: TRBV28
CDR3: ASGTGAYEQY

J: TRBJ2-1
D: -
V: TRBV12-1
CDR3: ASSFGLAIDNEQF

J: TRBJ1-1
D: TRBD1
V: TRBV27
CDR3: ASSLYRQGMAEAF

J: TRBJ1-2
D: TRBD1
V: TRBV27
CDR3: ASSFLSDRGTTYT

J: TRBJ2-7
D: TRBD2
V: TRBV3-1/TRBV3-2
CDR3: ASSRGGTSGGPDYEQY

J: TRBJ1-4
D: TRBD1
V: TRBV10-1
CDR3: ASSERTYRGPLSTNEKLF

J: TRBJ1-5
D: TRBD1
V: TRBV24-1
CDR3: ATSMGQHSNQPQH

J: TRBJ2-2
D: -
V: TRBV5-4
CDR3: ASSLGIGGPYGGELF

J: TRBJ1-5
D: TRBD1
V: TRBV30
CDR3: AWSLSRGTGNQPQH

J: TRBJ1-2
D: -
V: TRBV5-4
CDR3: ASSLNSGGGANYGYT

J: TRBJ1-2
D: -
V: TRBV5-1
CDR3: ASSLTGYGYT

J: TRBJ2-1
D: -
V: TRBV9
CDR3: ASSDNRDSVQF

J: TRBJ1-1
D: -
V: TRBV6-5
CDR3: ASSRQLRAEAF

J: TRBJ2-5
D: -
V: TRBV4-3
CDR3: ASSPAFQETQY

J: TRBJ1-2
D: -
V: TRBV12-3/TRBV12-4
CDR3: ASSKRVVQGYT

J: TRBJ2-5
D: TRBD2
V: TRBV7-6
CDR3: ASSATSGFLETQY

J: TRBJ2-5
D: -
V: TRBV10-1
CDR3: ASRSDTQETQY

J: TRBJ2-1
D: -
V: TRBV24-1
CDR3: ATSDSSGSSYNEQF

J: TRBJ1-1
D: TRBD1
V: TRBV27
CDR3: ASSLSDRALNTEAF

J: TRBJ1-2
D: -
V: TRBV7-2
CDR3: ASSLVSGQFDGYT

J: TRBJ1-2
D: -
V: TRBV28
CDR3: ASSLTANYGYT

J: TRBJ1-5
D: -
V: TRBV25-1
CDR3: ASSDSGVGQPQH

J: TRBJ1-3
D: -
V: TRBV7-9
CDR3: ASSLWGELRGNTIY

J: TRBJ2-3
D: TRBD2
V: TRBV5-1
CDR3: ASSLAGTSGSTDTQY

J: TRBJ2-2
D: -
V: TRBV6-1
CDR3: ASSDLGELF

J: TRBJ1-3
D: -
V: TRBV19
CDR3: ASSLTGPNSGNTIY

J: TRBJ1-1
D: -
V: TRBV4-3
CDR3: ASSQQGGVNTEAF

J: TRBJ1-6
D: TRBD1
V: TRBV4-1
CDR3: ASSHGTGYSPLH

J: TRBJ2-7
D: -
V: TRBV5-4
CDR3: ASSLGQDSYEQY

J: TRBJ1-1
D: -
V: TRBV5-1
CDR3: ASSLRGSGTEAF

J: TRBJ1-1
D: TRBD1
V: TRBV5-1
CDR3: ASSGGQLNTEAF

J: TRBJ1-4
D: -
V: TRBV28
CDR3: ASSFSGSRNEKLF

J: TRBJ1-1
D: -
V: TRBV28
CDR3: ASSLFPREAF

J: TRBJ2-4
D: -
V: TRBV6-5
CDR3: ASSYSNPPGRNIQY

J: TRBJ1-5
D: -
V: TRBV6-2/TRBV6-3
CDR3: ASSWGPNQPQH

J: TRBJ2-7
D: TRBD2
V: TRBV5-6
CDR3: ASRQTSDYEQY

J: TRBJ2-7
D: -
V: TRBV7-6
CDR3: ASSSRRSEQY

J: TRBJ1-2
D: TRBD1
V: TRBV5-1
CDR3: ASSSGTGQGANGYT

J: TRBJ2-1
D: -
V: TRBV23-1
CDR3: ASRRGNEQF

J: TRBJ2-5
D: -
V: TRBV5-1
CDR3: ASSEARGAETQY

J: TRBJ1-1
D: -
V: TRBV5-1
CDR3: ASSNGDMNTEAF

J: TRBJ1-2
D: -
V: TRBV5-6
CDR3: ASSPRPTLGYT

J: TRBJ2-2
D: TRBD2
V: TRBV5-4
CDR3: ASTTGGGRTGELF

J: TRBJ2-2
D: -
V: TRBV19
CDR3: ASSIRVITGELF

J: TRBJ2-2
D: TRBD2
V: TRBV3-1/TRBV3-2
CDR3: ASSPNRRLAGVGELF

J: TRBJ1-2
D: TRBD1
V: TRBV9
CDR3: ASSRGARGDDYGYT

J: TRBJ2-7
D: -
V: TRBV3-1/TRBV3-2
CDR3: ASSLSGARYEQY

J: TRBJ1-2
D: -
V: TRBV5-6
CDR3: ASSPFGSGSNYGYT

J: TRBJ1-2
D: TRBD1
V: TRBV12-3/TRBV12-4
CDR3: ASSIGQGYGYT